This TCR beta chain was identified in a study of blood T cell repertoires in COVID-19. Whole-study context: Acute-phase and convalescent COVID-19 samples originated in the United States, Italy and Spain. Sample material is recorded as cDNA or gDNA derived from T cells, B-cell-depleted T cells, or PBMCs.

Per the original methods: Reference gene primer amplification yielded estimated nucleated cell counts. Libraries were prepared by immunoSEQ multiplex PCR; TCRdb keeps only in-frame clonotypes and omits some of them. That table furnishes V, J and clone size, whereas the DNA furnished D and trimming. This sample carries just over 150,000 clones, over 80% of them seen once, and the ten largest clones take about 4.6%. Seattle participants joined during active infection and were tracked over time. The source is a man aged 25-45 years with COVID-19, enrolled during active disease. What was sequenced was peripheral blood.

The chain's CDR3 is CASSGLAGYSYNEQFF. The CDR3 DNA reads as TGTGCCAGCAGTGGACTAGCGGGATACTCCTACAATGAGCAGTTCTTC. The V gene is TRBV28, the J gene TRBJ2-1; TRBD2 matches at 12 bases. The CDR3 consists of 16 residues. Germline loops: CDR1 MDHEN, CDR2 SYDVKM. The V and J ends lost 5 bases and 0 bases, in that order; junction bases with no gene match: 2.